The clone carrying this T cell receptor (beta chain) was found a few times. Its antigen is not identified. This sample also contains other DNA sequences that code for the same CDR3. Original handling: ImmunoSEQ sequences covered only the junction and lacked quality scores; filtering therefore differed. The method was immunoSEQ multiplex PCR; TCRdb's version includes in-frame clones alone and lacks a portion of them. The V and J calls and clone size come from that table; D and trimming were worked out from the DNA. The sample carries just under 350,000 clones, about 70% recorded once. Deletions cut 3 bases from V and 4 bases from J, with 10 bases between. CDR3 length: 13 amino acids. The V gene's germline CDR1 is KGHSH and CDR2 LQKENI. This specimen belongs to a study of shared clonotypes between healthy human individuals. Study results and caveats: Generation probabilities of non-shared clonotypes were lower (relative to those shared by all four donors).

The sequenced material came from memory CD4+ T cells sorted from blood. The subset here: CD45RA-negative fraction. The chain is built from TRBV18 and TRBJ2-7, with D maybe TRBD1 (6 bases). The sequence was obtained from a man in his thirties or forties in good health. The CDR3 loop is CASSPGARYEQYF. In DNA, the CDR3 is TGTGCCAGCTCACCGGGGGCAAGGTACGAGCAGTACTTC.